This TCR beta chain was identified during a study of blood T cell repertoires in COVID-19. Overall study: From the United States, Italy and Spain came samples of acute and convalescent COVID-19. In each case, the material was cDNA or gDNA derived from T cells, B-cell-depleted T cells, or PBMCs.

Original analysis: Amplifying reference gene primers gave estimates of nucleated cell counts. Method: immunoSEQ multiplex PCR; TCRdb's copy keeps in-frame clones and lacks some. The D gene and trimming were derived from the DNA, and the V and J assignments and clone size from that table. The sample lists roughly 200,000 clones; about 87% were seen once. Trimming at V came to 7 bases and at J to 3 bases, leaving 11 bases not matched to a gene. This CDR3 comprises 16 residues. The germline gives CDR1 LNHDA, CDR2 SQIVND (reference sequence). Sequencing used peripheral blood. This receptor was identified in a man in his sixties who had recovered from COVID-19. V gene TRBV19 combines with J gene TRBJ2-1, with 8 bases aligning to TRBD2. The CDR3 protein is CASKMSSGVFYNEQFF. In nucleotides, the CDR3 is TGTGCCAGTAAAATGAGTAGCGGGGTATTCTACAATGAGCAGTTCTTC.